The following is a T cell receptor (beta chain) sequence with its context. Only one count was recorded for this clonotype. There is no known antigen for this receptor. There are no base qualities to consult, and no much larger clone falls within one base. Single-read evidence is weak. These data are taken from a study of CD8 T cells in Susac syndrome (dated by TCRdb to about 2019). General notes on the study: Repertoire sequencing was used to test whether CD8+ T cell activation and differentiation in Susac syndrome was antigen driven. Clonality of the CD8+ T cell repertoire was compared between roughly 13 healthy donors, around 14 Susac syndrome patients and around 15 multiple sclerosis patients.

High-throughput TCR beta sequencing profiled peripheral blood CD8+ and CD4+ T cells from healthy donors, Susac syndrome patients and multiple sclerosis patients. Healthy donors were age- and sex-matched controls. Bulk CD8+ and CD4+ T cells were purified by magnetic negative isolation, while CD8+ TEMRA cells were enriched using FACS. Blood was drawn into EDTA tubes, processed within 24 hours, and PBMCs were isolated by density gradient centrifugation. PBMCs destined for TCR sequencing were cryopreserved in liquid nitrogen and later thawed in a 37 °C water bath. The sorted or isolated CD4+, CD8+ and CD8+ TEMRA cells had a purity of 90% or higher. The germline V gene (reference sequence) sets CDR1 to DFQATT and CDR2 to SNEGSKA. The CDR3 goes from the cysteine to the phenylalanine over 15 residues. Of all the DNA, just the CDR3 is kept, 45 bases in frame from base 1. V is reduced by 0 bases and J by 6 bases, leaving a spacing of 14 bases between them.

What the research found in general, with its limitations: The number of individuals in the TCR sequencing and HLA analysis was acknowledged as relatively small.

RNA was extracted using the RNeasy kit, and roughly 0.45 to 1 microgram was reverse transcribed with random hexamers. TCR beta CDR3 regions were amplified with the immunoSEQ multiplex PCR assay covering 54 Vbeta and 13 Jbeta segments. Bias from PCR amplification was corrected by using a synthetic template baseline for primer optimization and for computational correction. Regarding the original processing steps: Reads were annotated to V, D and J genes per IMGT and analyzed with immunoSEQ Analyzer, keeping only productive sequences. To calculate clonality, Shannon entropy was normalized by log2 of the number of productive unique sequences and then subtracted from one. For each patient and control, public and private clones were evaluated within the 100 most prevalent clones. A clone was defined as Susac-specific if it was absent from the healthy and MS cohorts, from some 1,100 published viral clones and from other ImmuneACCESS disease sequences. Clones were called with MiXCR by TCRdb after fastp trimmed the public reads at Q25, and only in-frame beta chains were retained. Each CDR3 protein gets just one entry, which takes the most common genes and DNA from the rows behind it. These V and J calls originate from TCRdb's pipeline instead of the authors' own analysis. The table for this sample lists about 80,000 distinct CDR3 sequences; roughly 94% of them were counted only once. The leading ten clones occupy roughly 0.27% of the sample.

The chain is made from TRBV20-1 and TRBJ2-2, and perhaps TRBD2 as D gene, on 7 matching bases. Sequenced input: CD8+ T cells from PBMCs. The sequence was collected from a human donor in good health. The CDR3 here reads CSARDRRGAAGELFF. The sequenced DNA is TGCAGTGCTAGAGATCGCCGGGGGGCGGCCGGGGAGCTGTTTTTT.